These 27 T cell receptor beta chains were sequenced from one sample in a study of blood T cell repertoires in COVID-19. Sequencing used immunoSEQ multiplex PCR; TCRdb keeps in-frame clones, though not all of them. The sample lists tens of thousands of clones; around nine tenths were seen once. Sequencing was performed on peripheral blood. The source is a woman at least 80 years old with active or convalescent COVID-19.

The chain uses TRBV5-4 and TRBJ1-1; perhaps TRBD1 as D (6 bases). CDR1 and CDR2 (germline): SGHNT, YYREEE (reference sequence). There are 14 residues in the CDR3. V was trimmed by 6 bases and J by 3 bases, leaving 15 bases between them. This chain's CDR3 is CASKIGQQDTEAFF. The CDR3, as DNA: TGTGCCAGCAAGATCGGACAGCAAGACACTGAAGCTTTCTTT.

V is TRBV4-2 and J is TRBJ2-3; 8 bases fit TRBD1. CDR3 length: 16 residues. After removal of 6 bases from V and 1 base from J, the junction contained 9 bases not matched to a gene. CDR1 is LGHNA, CDR2 YNFKEQ, per germline. CDR3 sequence (DNA): TGTGCCAGCAGTCGTACCAGGGGGCCCCGCACAGATACGCAGTATTTT. It specifies CASSRTRGPRTDTQYF.

The rearrangement uses TRBV9 and TRBJ2-5; a weak D match, TRBD1 (6 bases). V was cut by 4 bases and J by 2 bases, with 9 bases left in between. The CDR3 extends over 13 amino acids. Germline-derived CDR1 and CDR2 are SGDLS and YYNGEE. CDR3 nucleotides: TGTGCCAGCAGCCATGGACAGCAAGAGACCCAGTACTTC. Amino acid sequence: CASSHGQQETQYF.

This clone has only one observation. The rearrangement uses TRBV28 and TRBJ1-2; D remains ambiguous. V shed 6 bases and J shed 4 bases, with 9 bases lying between them. CDR3 size: 12 residues. Germline V gives CDR1 MDHEN, CDR2 SYDVKM. The CDR3 spells CASRAGSYGYTF. CDR3 DNA: TGTGCCAGCAGGGCGGGAAGCTATGGCTACACCTTC.

The V and J genes are TRBV19 and TRBJ2-1; TRBD2 aligns across 10 bases. The CDR3 sequence is 13 residues long. Germline V gene data show CDR1 as LNHDA and CDR2 as SQIVND (reference sequence). V shed 5 bases and J 9 bases; nucleotides not matched to a gene: 4. In nucleotides, the CDR3 is TGTGCCAGTAGTCTAGCGGGAGAAAGTGAGCAGTTCTTC. This gives the protein CASSLAGESEQFF.

Only one count was recorded for this clone. V and J are TRBV11-2 and TRBJ1-2, with TRBD1 identical over 7 bases. In germline, CDR1 is SGHAT, CDR2 FQNNGV. J gave up 5 bases and V 5 bases, and 5 bases lay outside the gene matches. This CDR3 comprises 13 residues. The CDR3 sequence is CASSMDRQYGYTF. CDR3 DNA: TGTGCCAGCAGCATGGACAGGCAGTATGGCTACACCTTC.

This clone was picked up a small number of times. The rearrangement links TRBV4-2 to TRBJ2-3; 9 bases are shared with TRBD2. The germline CDR1 and CDR2 sequences are LGHNA and YNFKEQ. This CDR3 spans 16 amino acids. V lost 1 base, J lost 4 bases, and 6 bases stayed unmatched. DNA of the CDR3: TGTGCCAGCAGCCAAGGCGGGACTAGCCCCCCAGATACGCAGTATTTT. Translating it yields CASSQGGTSPPDTQYF.

The V and J genes are TRBV21-1 and TRBJ1-2. TRBV21-1 is a pseudogene locus. The CDR3 runs 11 residues. CDR3 nucleotide sequence: TGTGCCAGCAGCAACGTTTATGGCTACACCTTC. This translates into CASSNVYGYTF.

The V and J genes are TRBV7-2 and TRBJ2-1; TRBD2 matches 10 bases. This CDR3 is built from 16 residues. Germline V gene sequence: CDR1 SGHTA, CDR2 FQGNSA. V dropped 1 base and J dropped 7; count of bases not matched to a gene: 7. The CDR3 DNA is TGTGCCAGCAGCTTAGAGGTAGCGGGAGGAGGAAATGAGCAGTTCTTC. Its protein product is CASSLEVAGGGNEQFF.

There are a few counts of this clone. This chain uses TRBV18 with TRBJ1-1; D may be TRBD1 (6 bases). This CDR3 has 15 amino acids. V shed 3 bases and J shed 1 base, with 12 bases lying between them. Germline V gene sequence: CDR1 KGHSH, CDR2 LQKENI. Here the CDR3 reads CASSPGQGQNTEAFF. In nucleotides, the CDR3 is TGTGCCAGCTCACCGGGACAAGGACAGAACACTGAAGCTTTCTTT.

J is TRBJ1-2 and V is TRBV2; TRBD1 agrees at 8 bases. The germline V gene encodes CDR1 SNHLY and CDR2 FYNNEI. Unmatched junction bases numbered 4, after V lost 3 bases and J lost 7 bases. The CDR3 is 13 residues long. CDR3 bases: TGTGCCAGCAGTGAGGACAGGGAAGGTGGCTACACCTTC. This codes for CASSEDREGGYTF.

V usage is TRBV6-1 and J usage is TRBJ1-2; D might be TRBD1 (5 bases). The germline V gene has CDR1 MNHNS and CDR2 SASEGT. V was trimmed by 1 base and J by 5 bases, leaving 14 bases between them. CDR3 length: 15 residues. The CDR3 is CASSEVAGRGYGYTF. The CDR3 DNA reads as TGTGCCAGCAGTGAAGTGGCAGGGAGGGGATATGGCTACACCTTC.

The chain uses TRBV29-1 and TRBJ1-6; 8 bases are shared with TRBD1. Losses at the gene ends were 6 bases for V and 7 bases for J; bases not matched to a gene: 11. The CDR3 sequence is 15 residues long. Germline CDR1 SQVTM, CDR2 ANQGSEA. The CDR3 DNA sequence: TGCAGCGTCCGCGCTGAGGACAGGGAGAATTCACCCCTCCACTTT. Its translation: CSVRAEDRENSPLHF.

This clone was seen once. The chain employs TRBV7-8 and TRBJ1-2, with 7 bases lining up with TRBD1. Germline CDR1 and CDR2: SGHVS and FQNEAQ. The CDR3 length is 14 residues. The junction had 7 bases not matched to a gene; V was cut back by 5 bases and J by 4 bases. CDR3 loop: CASSPTGRSYGYTF. The CDR3 DNA reads TGTGCCAGCAGCCCGACAGGGCGAAGCTATGGCTACACCTTC.

This clone was seen more than once but under ten times. The V call is TRBV28, the J call TRBJ2-7, with D unresolved. The CDR3 covers 13 residues. Germline V gene data show CDR1 as MDHEN and CDR2 as SYDVKM. V was trimmed by 6 bases and J by 3 bases, leaving 12 bases between them. The CDR3 protein is CASSLKAYYEQYF. The DNA for the CDR3 is TGTGCCAGCAGCCTCAAAGCCTACTACGAGCAGTACTTC.

The chain couples TRBV11-1 to TRBJ1-5, with TRBD1 identical over 9 bases. Germline V gene lookup returns CDR1 SGHAT and CDR2 FQDESV (reference sequence). The CDR3 sequence is 14 residues long. The V gene end was trimmed by 4 bases and the J gene end by 6 bases; junction bases not matched to a gene: 4. The CDR3 DNA sequence: TGTGCCAGCAGCTCGACAGGGGGAATTCAGCCCCAGCATTTT. Its translation: CASSSTGGIQPQHF.

The chain recombines TRBV11-3 with TRBJ1-1; no definite D call. The germline gives CDR1 SGHNT, CDR2 YENEEA. The V end lost 5 bases, the J end lost 0 bases, and 7 bases lay between the germline ends. This CDR3 is 13 amino acids long. This CDR3 is CASSRHMNTEAFF. As DNA, the CDR3 is TGTGCCAGCAGCCGCCACATGAACACTGAAGCTTTCTTT.

V and J are TRBV19 and TRBJ1-1; 9 nucleotides align to TRBD1. The length of the CDR3 is 13 residues. Trimming took 8 bases from V and 7 from J; bases not matched to a gene: 8. Germline CDR1 is LNHDA and CDR2 is SQIVND (reference sequence). The CDR3 spells CASRKTGGIEAFF. In DNA, the CDR3 is TGTGCCAGTCGGAAGACAGGGGGGATTGAAGCTTTCTTT.

The chain is built from TRBV27 and TRBJ1-5; no firm D call. The length of the CDR3 is 13 residues. The germline V and J ends were trimmed by 3 bases and 4 bases, with 7 bases remaining between them. Germline CDR1 reads MNHEY; CDR2 reads SMNVEV (reference sequence). Here the CDR3 reads CASSFSPNQPQHF. CDR3 in DNA: TGTGCCAGCAGTTTTTCCCCGAATCAGCCCCAGCATTTT.

The chain has TRBV7-2 and TRBJ2-7; maybe TRBD2 (5 bases). The CDR3 totals 14 residues. In germline, CDR1 is SGHTA, CDR2 FQGNSA. V gave up 3 bases and J gave up 6 bases, with 15 bases separating them. This CDR3 is CASSFQGLRVEQYF. The CDR3 bases are TGTGCCAGCAGCTTCCAAGGTTTGAGGGTCGAGCAGTACTTC.

The genes are TRBV27 and TRBJ2-1; TRBD2 aligns across 9 bases. The germline V gene has CDR1 MNHEY and CDR2 SMNVEV (reference sequence). The CDR3 length is 14 residues. V shed 7 bases, J shed 5 bases, and the junction held 6 bases outside the gene matches. The CDR3 protein is CASIQAGGNNEQFF. The DNA for the CDR3 is TGTGCCAGCATACAAGCGGGGGGTAACAATGAGCAGTTCTTC.

The chain joins TRBV5-1 to TRBJ2-4, with 10 bases matching TRBD1. The CDR3 has 15 amino acids. Germline-derived CDR1 and CDR2 are SGHRS and YFSETQ. V gave up 0 bases and J gave up 5 bases; unmatched junction bases: 2. CDR3 loop: CASSLGGTGENIQYF. As DNA, the CDR3 is TGCGCCAGCAGCTTGGGTGGGACAGGGGAAAACATTCAGTACTTC.

The V call is TRBV6-5, the J call TRBJ2-7; 9 positions match TRBD2. Per the germline V gene, CDR1 is MNHEY and CDR2 is SVGAGI. CDR3 size: 15 residues. Losses at the gene ends were 6 bases for V and 6 bases for J; bases not matched to a gene: 12. CDR3 loop: CASSGAGTSFGEQYF. Written as DNA, the CDR3 is TGTGCCAGCAGCGGGGCCGGGACTAGCTTCGGCGAGCAGTACTTC.

The chain uses TRBV5-1 and TRBJ1-4; 8 nucleotides match TRBD1. Trimming at V came to 1 base and at J to 7 bases, leaving 3 bases not matched to a gene. Germline CDR1 and CDR2: SGHRS and YFSETQ. This CDR3 is built from 14 residues. CDR3 nucleotide sequence: TGCGCCAGCAGCTTGCGACAGGGGAGTGAAAAACTGTTTTTT. Translating it yields CASSLRQGSEKLFF.

The rearrangement joins TRBV28 to TRBJ2-3; D perhaps matches TRBD2 (6 bases). Germline-derived CDR1 and CDR2 are MDHEN and SYDVKM. V was trimmed by 1 base and J by 9 bases, leaving 14 bases between them. This CDR3 spans 14 amino acids. CDR3 coding DNA: TGTGCCAGCAGTTTATTGGAGGATGGGGGGACGCAGTATTTT. Its protein product is CASSLLEDGGTQYF.

The chain employs TRBV5-1 and TRBJ2-5; 8 nucleotides line up with TRBD2. This CDR3 region has 15 residues. The V and J ends lost 0 bases and 2 bases, in that order; junction bases with no gene match: 3. The germline V gene encodes CDR1 SGHRS and CDR2 YFSETQ. CDR3 residues: CASSLEGTRQETQYF. The CDR3 region has the DNA TGCGCCAGCAGCTTGGAAGGGACTAGGCAAGAGACCCAGTACTTC. Variable domain in full (rest from reference TRBV5-1 and TRBJ2-5): KAGVTQTPRYLIKTRGQQVTLSCSPISGHRSVSWYQQTPGQGLQFLFEYFSETQRNKGNFPGRFSGRQFSNSRSEMNVSTLELGDSALYLCASSLEGTRQETQYFGPGTRLLVL.

The chain links TRBV7-2 to TRBJ2-3; D is perhaps TRBD2 (6 bases). V lost 1 base and J 3 bases, leaving 11 bases between the germline ends. The CDR3 spans 15 residues. Germline-derived CDR1 and CDR2 are SGHTA and FQGNSA. As DNA, the CDR3 is TGTGCCAGCAGCTTAGGCGGGGCGGGGACAGATACGCAGTATTTT. Amino acid sequence: CASSLGGAGTDTQYF.